These T cell receptor beta chains were read from a single sample in a study of identical twins. MiXCR, applied by TCRdb to the 5' RACE reads, yields one record per CDR3 protein. Altogether 450,000 to 650,000 distinct CDR3 sequences are present, 9.6% being singletons, with the ten largest covering under 3%. These data are also associated with another study on yellow fever vaccine responses in identical twins.

The sample comprised PBMCs. The source is a woman aged 18-35 years in good health. Both conserved end residues are part of each CDR3. Fields, in order: clone size, J gene, V gene, D gene, CDR3 DNA, CDR3 protein. D genes are given only for firm matches. Only some rows state a clone size, as once, few, many or a class for expanded clones.

clone_size: .
j_call: TRBJ2-5
v_call: TRBV7-2
d_call: .
cdr3_nt: TGTGCCAGCAGCTTAACAACTACTCTAGAGACCCAGTACTTC
cdr3_aa: CASSLTTTLETQYF

clone_size: .
j_call: TRBJ1-5
v_call: TRBV20-1
d_call: .
cdr3_nt: TGCAGTGCTAGAGATTGGCAGGGTGGCAATCAGCCCCAGCATTTT
cdr3_aa: CSARDWQGGNQPQHF

clone_size: few
j_call: TRBJ2-7
v_call: TRBV7-8
d_call: TRBD1
cdr3_nt: TGTGCCAGCACCCTCCGGGACAGCCCTCGTAGCGAGCAGTACTTC
cdr3_aa: CASTLRDSPRSEQYF

clone_size: .
j_call: TRBJ2-1
v_call: TRBV7-9
d_call: .
cdr3_nt: TGTGCCAGCAGCTTGGGGGTGTGGGGTGAGCAGTTCTTC
cdr3_aa: CASSLGVWGEQFF

clone_size: .
j_call: TRBJ2-5
v_call: TRBV7-9
d_call: .
cdr3_nt: TGTGCCAGCAGCTTAGTTGTCCAGGACCAAGAGACCAAGTACTTC
cdr3_aa: CASSLVVQDQETKYF

clone_size: .
j_call: TRBJ2-1
v_call: TRBV5-1
d_call: .
cdr3_nt: TGCGCCAGCAGCTTGTCACGGAAAAGCGATGAGCAGTTCTTC
cdr3_aa: CASSLSRKSDEQFF

clone_size: few
j_call: TRBJ2-3
v_call: TRBV2
d_call: .
cdr3_nt: TGTGCCACCGAGGACTACAGCACAGATACGCAGTATTTT
cdr3_aa: CATEDYSTDTQYF

clone_size: .
j_call: TRBJ2-7
v_call: TRBV4-2
d_call: .
cdr3_nt: TGTGCCAGCAGCCAAGGACCTAGAACGGGAGAAGAGGCCGAGCAGTACTTC
cdr3_aa: CASSQGPRTGEEAEQYF

clone_size: few
j_call: TRBJ2-7
v_call: TRBV7-8
d_call: TRBD2
cdr3_nt: TGTGCCAGCAGCAAACGCGGGGGGGGCGGAGGCTACGAGCAGTACTTC
cdr3_aa: CASSKRGGGGGYEQYF

clone_size: many
j_call: TRBJ2-3
v_call: TRBV5-5
d_call: TRBD2
cdr3_nt: TGTGCCAGCAGCTTACCCGACTTGTGGGGGGGAGATACGCAGTATTTT
cdr3_aa: CASSLPDLWGGDTQYF

clone_size: few
j_call: TRBJ2-1
v_call: TRBV4-1
d_call: TRBD2
cdr3_nt: TGCGCCAGCAGCCCGAGGGCAGGGGCTAGCGGGAATGTGGGTCGGTACAATGAGCAGTTCTTC
cdr3_aa: CASSPRAGASGNVGRYNEQFF

clone_size: many
j_call: TRBJ2-5
v_call: TRBV5-1
d_call: TRBD2
cdr3_nt: TGCGCCAGCAGCCGGGGCGGGGGAATCGAGGAGACCCAGTACTTC
cdr3_aa: CASSRGGGIEETQYF

clone_size: few
j_call: TRBJ2-2
v_call: TRBV7-9
d_call: .
cdr3_nt: TGTGCCAGCAGCTTACCTTTGCAGGGGCCCACCGGGGAGCTGTTTTTT
cdr3_aa: CASSLPLQGPTGELFF

clone_size: few
j_call: TRBJ1-6
v_call: TRBV30
d_call: TRBD1
cdr3_nt: TGTGCCTGGAGTTTTGGGACAGGGTTCGATTCACCCCTCCACTTT
cdr3_aa: CAWSFGTGFDSPLHF

clone_size: few
j_call: TRBJ2-3
v_call: TRBV20-1
d_call: .
cdr3_nt: TGCAGTGCTAGACGCTTGGGGGGGACAGACACAGATACGCAGTATTTT
cdr3_aa: CSARRLGGTDTDTQYF

clone_size: .
j_call: TRBJ2-3
v_call: TRBV20-1
d_call: TRBD2
cdr3_nt: TGCAGTGCTAACAGTGCGGGGGGACGATTTAGAACAGATACGCAGTATTTT
cdr3_aa: CSANSAGGRFRTDTQYF

clone_size: many
j_call: TRBJ2-7
v_call: TRBV28
d_call: TRBD2
cdr3_nt: TGTGCCAGCAGTTCGACTAGCGGGGCGGTTCCCTACGAGCAGTACTTC
cdr3_aa: CASSSTSGAVPYEQYF

clone_size: many
j_call: TRBJ2-2
v_call: TRBV24-1
d_call: .
cdr3_nt: TGTGCCACCAGTGATTTTGGTGACACCGGGGAGCTGTTTTTT
cdr3_aa: CATSDFGDTGELFF

clone_size: many
j_call: TRBJ2-3
v_call: TRBV12-3/TRBV12-4
d_call: .
cdr3_nt: TGTGCCACAAAACCCCTAGAGGGCACAGATACGCAGTATTTT
cdr3_aa: CATKPLEGTDTQYF

clone_size: many
j_call: TRBJ2-7
v_call: TRBV7-2
d_call: .
cdr3_nt: TGTGCCAGCAGCGGTACTCGCTACGAGCAGTACTTC
cdr3_aa: CASSGTRYEQYF

clone_size: few
j_call: TRBJ2-3
v_call: TRBV7-9
d_call: .
cdr3_nt: TGTGCCAGCAGCTTAGGGGGGGCGGGGAGTCCAGATACGCAGTATTTT
cdr3_aa: CASSLGGAGSPDTQYF

clone_size: few
j_call: TRBJ2-7
v_call: TRBV7-6
d_call: TRBD1
cdr3_nt: TGTGCCAGCAGCCCACAGGGGGTCCACGAGCAGTACTTC
cdr3_aa: CASSPQGVHEQYF

clone_size: .
j_call: TRBJ2-7
v_call: TRBV7-8
d_call: TRBD1
cdr3_nt: TGTGCCAGCAGCTCCCTAGACAGGGTTCGCGACGAGCAGTACTTC
cdr3_aa: CASSSLDRVRDEQYF

clone_size: .
j_call: TRBJ2-7
v_call: TRBV7-2
d_call: TRBD2
cdr3_nt: TGTGCCAGCAGCCGACCGACTAGCGGGGGGTCCTACGAGCAGTACTTC
cdr3_aa: CASSRPTSGGSYEQYF

clone_size: .
j_call: TRBJ2-7
v_call: TRBV7-9
d_call: .
cdr3_nt: TGTGCCAGCAGCAAGGGTCCACCCCTCTACGAGCAGTACTTC
cdr3_aa: CASSKGPPLYEQYF

clone_size: .
j_call: TRBJ2-3
v_call: TRBV12-3/TRBV12-4
d_call: TRBD2
cdr3_nt: TGTGCCATCTGTTTGTGGAGCGGGGGAACTACTAGCACAGATACGCAGTATTTT
cdr3_aa: CAICLWSGGTTSTDTQYF

clone_size: few
j_call: TRBJ2-7
v_call: TRBV4-2
d_call: .
cdr3_nt: TGTGCCAGCAGCCAAGCATCTAGCGTCTCCTACGAGCAGTACTTC
cdr3_aa: CASSQASSVSYEQYF

clone_size: .
j_call: TRBJ2-2
v_call: TRBV11-2
d_call: TRBD1
cdr3_nt: TGTGCCAGCAGCGACAGGGGGGGACAGGGGGCAATGTGGGAGCTGTTTTTT
cdr3_aa: CASSDRGGQGAMWELFF

clone_size: .
j_call: TRBJ2-3
v_call: TRBV20-1
d_call: TRBD2
cdr3_nt: TGCAGTGCTGGGGGCCTAGCGGGAGTGTACACAGATACGCAGTATTTT
cdr3_aa: CSAGGLAGVYTDTQYF

clone_size: few
j_call: TRBJ2-2
v_call: TRBV5-5
d_call: .
cdr3_nt: TGTGCCTCCCAGACAGGTTACACCGGGGAGCTGTTTTTT
cdr3_aa: CASQTGYTGELFF